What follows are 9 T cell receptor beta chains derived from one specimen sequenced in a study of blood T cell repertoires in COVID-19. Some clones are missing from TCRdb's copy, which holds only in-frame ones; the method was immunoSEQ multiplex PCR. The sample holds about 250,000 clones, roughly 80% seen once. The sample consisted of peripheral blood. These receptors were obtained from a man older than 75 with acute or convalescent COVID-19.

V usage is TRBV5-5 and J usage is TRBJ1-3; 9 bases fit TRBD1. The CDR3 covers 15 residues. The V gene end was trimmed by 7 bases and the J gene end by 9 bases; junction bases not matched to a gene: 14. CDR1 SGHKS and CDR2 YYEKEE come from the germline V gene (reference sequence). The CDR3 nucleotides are TGTGCCAGCGTCCAACCGGGACAGGGCCCTCCCACCATATATTTT. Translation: CASVQPGQGPPTIYF.

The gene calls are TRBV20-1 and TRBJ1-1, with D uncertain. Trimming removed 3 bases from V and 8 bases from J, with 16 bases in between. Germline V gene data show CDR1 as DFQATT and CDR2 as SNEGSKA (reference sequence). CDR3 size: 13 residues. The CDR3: CSASSRTRVEAFF. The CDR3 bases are TGCAGTGCTAGTTCCAGGACTAGAGTGGAAGCTTTCTTT.

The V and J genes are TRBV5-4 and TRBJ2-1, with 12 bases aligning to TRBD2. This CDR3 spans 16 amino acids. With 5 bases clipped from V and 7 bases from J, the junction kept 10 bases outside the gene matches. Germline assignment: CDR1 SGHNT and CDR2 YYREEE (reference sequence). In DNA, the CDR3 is TGTGCCAGCAGTTCTGGACTAGCGGGAAGGGTTAATGAGCAGTTCTTC. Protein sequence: CASSSGLAGRVNEQFF.

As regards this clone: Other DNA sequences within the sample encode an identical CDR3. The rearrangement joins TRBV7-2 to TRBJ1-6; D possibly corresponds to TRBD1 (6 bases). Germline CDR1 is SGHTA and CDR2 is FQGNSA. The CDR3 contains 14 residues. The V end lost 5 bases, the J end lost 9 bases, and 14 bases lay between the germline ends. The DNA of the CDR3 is TGTGCCAGCAGCAAGACAGGAGGTGGTTCACCCCTCCACTTT. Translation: CASSKTGGGSPLHF.

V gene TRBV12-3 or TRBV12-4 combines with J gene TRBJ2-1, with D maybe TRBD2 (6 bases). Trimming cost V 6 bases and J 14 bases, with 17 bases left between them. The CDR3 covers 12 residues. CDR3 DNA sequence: TGTGCCAGCAGGATGGACTCCCGCGGGGAGTTCTTC. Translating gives CASRMDSRGEFF.

The CDR3 loop is CASSQGRTGISYEQYF. The CDR3 DNA sequence: TGCGCCAGCAGCCAGGGGAGGACAGGAATCTCCTACGAGCAGTACTTC. The rearrangement links TRBV4-1 to TRBJ2-7; D perhaps matches TRBD1 (7 bases). The V end lost 3 bases, the J end lost 0 bases, and 15 bases lay between the germline ends. Germline lookup yields CDR1 MGHRA and CDR2 YSYEKL. This CDR3 comprises 16 residues.

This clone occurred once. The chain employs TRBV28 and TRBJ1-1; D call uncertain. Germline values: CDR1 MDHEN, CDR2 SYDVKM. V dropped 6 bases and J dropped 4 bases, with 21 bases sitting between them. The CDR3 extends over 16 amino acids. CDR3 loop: CASSQASRRVRTEAFF. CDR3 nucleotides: TGTGCCAGCAGCCAAGCCTCCAGGCGGGTTCGCACTGAAGCTTTCTTT.

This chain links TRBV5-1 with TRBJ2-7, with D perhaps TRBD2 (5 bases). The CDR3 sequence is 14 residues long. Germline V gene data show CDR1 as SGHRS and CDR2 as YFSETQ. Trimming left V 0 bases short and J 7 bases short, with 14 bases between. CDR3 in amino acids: CASSLENLRGEQYF. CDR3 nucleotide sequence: TGCGCCAGCAGCTTGGAAAACCTCCGAGGGGAGCAGTACTTC.

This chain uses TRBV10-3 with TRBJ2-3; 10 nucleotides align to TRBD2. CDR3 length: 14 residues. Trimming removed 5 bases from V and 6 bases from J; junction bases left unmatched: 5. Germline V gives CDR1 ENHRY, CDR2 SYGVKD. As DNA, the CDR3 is TGTGCCATCAGTTTAGCGGGGGGAACGGATACGCAGTATTTT. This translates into CAISLAGGTDTQYF.